The next 21 T cell receptor beta chains were all read from a single sample in a study of cytomegalovirus exposure and HLA in healthy donors. With 60 Vbeta and 13 Jbeta primers, the PCR was carried out. Libraries were prepared by immunoSEQ multiplex PCR; TCRdb keeps only in-frame clonotypes and omits some of them. Found here are approximately 140,000 clones, 75% to 85% of them singletons; the top ten hold around 3.6%. Sequencing was carried out using PBMCs. Every receptor here comes from a middle-aged woman in good health and CMV-seronegative.

V and J are TRBV7-9 and TRBJ1-4; 9 nucleotides line up with TRBD1. J was trimmed by 7 bases and V by 5 bases; bases with no gene match: 8. CDR1 is SEHNR and CDR2 is FQNEAQ in the germline V gene (reference sequence). The CDR3 has 15 residues. Written as DNA, the CDR3 is TGTGCCAGCAGCCGCGGGACAGGGTACAGTGAAAAACTGTTTTTT. Amino acids: CASSRGTGYSEKLFF.

The gene calls are TRBV6-1 and TRBJ1-5; TRBD1 might be the D (5 bases). Germline CDR1 and CDR2: MNHNS and SASEGT. V was cut by 3 bases and J by 2 bases, with 8 bases left in between. CDR3 length: 14 amino acids. The CDR3 nucleotides read TGTGCCAGCAGTGATGTAGGGGGCAATCAGCCCCAGCATTTT. This sequence encodes CASSDVGGNQPQHF.

The genes are TRBV18 and TRBJ1-1, with 10 bases matching TRBD1. Germline CDR1 is KGHSH and CDR2 is LQKENI. The CDR3 length is 19 residues. Trimming at V came to 0 bases and at J to 3 bases, leaving 13 bases not matched to a gene. DNA for the CDR3: TGTGCCAGCTCACCACCGGGACAGGGGTCCTCCCGGAGGGACACTGAAGCTTTCTTT. This gives the protein CASSPPGQGSSRRDTEAFF.

The chain couples TRBV5-8 to TRBJ2-3; TRBD1 matches 7 bases. The germline CDR1 and CDR2 sequences are SGHTS and YDEGEE. V dropped 0 bases and J dropped 0; count of bases not matched to a gene: 1. The CDR3 is 15 amino acids. The CDR3 sequence: CASSLGQGSTDTQYF. The CDR3 DNA reads as TGTGCCAGCAGCTTGGGACAGGGTAGCACAGATACGCAGTATTTT.

The gene calls are TRBV19 and TRBJ1-1; 10 bases are shared with TRBD1. The germline gives CDR1 LNHDA, CDR2 SQIVND (reference sequence). Unmatched junction bases numbered 8, after V lost 4 bases and J lost 0 bases. The CDR3 extends over 17 amino acids. DNA for the CDR3: TGTGCCAGTAGTACCGGCGGGACAGGGGACCTGAACACTGAAGCTTTCTTT. It is translated as CASSTGGTGDLNTEAFF.

The CDR3 reads CASTFLAGAPGEQFF. In nucleotides, the CDR3 is TGTGCCAGTACCTTCCTAGCGGGGGCCCCGGGTGAGCAGTTCTTC. The V call is TRBV19, the J call TRBJ2-1; 10 bases match TRBD2. Germline trimming cut 7 bases from V and 9 bases from J; bases unmatched to any gene: 12. Germline V gene data show CDR1 as LNHDA and CDR2 as SQIVND (reference sequence). This CDR3 is 15 amino acids long.

The CDR3 protein is CASSFDNRGLGTNEKLFF. The DNA of the CDR3 is TGTGCCAGCAGCTTCGACAACAGGGGGCTAGGGACTAATGAAAAACTGTTTTTT. The rearrangement joins TRBV7-9 to TRBJ1-4; 9 bases line up with TRBD1. In germline, CDR1 is SEHNR, CDR2 FQNEAQ (reference sequence). The J segment lost 2 bases and the V segment lost 3 bases, leaving 10 bases of the junction unmatched. This CDR3 has 18 residues.

CDR3 protein: CASSIRTGYNYGYTF. The CDR3 nucleotides are TGTGCCAGCAGCATTCGGACAGGGTATAACTATGGCTACACCTTC. This chain uses TRBV5-4 with TRBJ1-2, with 8 bases aligning to TRBD1. V trimming: 4 bases; J trimming: 1 base; junction bases outside the gene matches: 6. The CDR3 extends over 15 amino acids. CDR1 is SGHNT, CDR2 YYREEE, per germline (reference sequence). The whole variable domain, filled in from reference TRBV5-4 and TRBJ1-2, reads ETGVTQSPTHLIKTRGQQVTLRCSSQSGHNTVSWYQQALGQGPQFIFQYYREEENGRGNFPPRFSGLQFPNYSSELNVNALELDDSALYLCASSIRTGYNYGYTFGSGTRLTVV.

The table lists this clone with a count of one. The sample has other DNA sequences that encode this CDR3 too. V usage is TRBV6-5 and J usage is TRBJ1-1; 8 positions agree with TRBD1. This CDR3 contains 15 residues. CDR1 MNHEY and CDR2 SVGAGI come from the germline V gene. V lost 0 bases and J lost 11; bases outside the gene matches: 11. CDR3 nucleotides: TGTGCCAGCAGTTACTCCTATGGGGTACAGGGGGAGGCTTTCTTT. It specifies CASSYSYGVQGEAFF.

CDR3 amino acids: CASSLFGGSDQPQHF. CDR3 nucleotides: TGTGCCAGCAGTTTATTCGGAGGGTCGGACCAGCCCCAGCATTTT. V is TRBV28 and J is TRBJ1-5; D is undetermined. CDR3 size: 15 residues. Trimming stripped 1 base from V and 7 bases from J, with 14 bases between. From germline, CDR1 is MDHEN and CDR2 SYDVKM. The whole variable domain, remainder taken from reference TRBV28 and TRBJ1-5, is DVKVTQSSRYLVKRTGEKVFLECVQDMDHENMFWYRQDPGLGLRLIYFSYDVKMKEKGDIPEGYSVSREKKERFSLILESASTNQTSMYLCASSLFGGSDQPQHFGDGTRLSIL.

The V gene is TRBV6-5, the J gene TRBJ2-3, with a tentative D call TRBD2 (6 bases). With 7 bases removed from V and 1 base from J, the gap between germline ends came to 12 bases. Germline V gene lookup returns CDR1 MNHEY and CDR2 SVGAGI. This CDR3 spans 14 amino acids. The chain's CDR3 is CASKVGLGTDTQYF. The CDR3 nucleotides read TGTGCCAGCAAAGTGGGACTGGGCACAGATACGCAGTATTTT.

V is TRBV5-4 and J is TRBJ2-7; TRBD1 aligns across 8 bases. The V gene end was trimmed by 0 bases and the J gene end by 5 bases; junction bases not matched to a gene: 10. From germline, CDR1 is SGHNT and CDR2 YYREEE (reference sequence). The CDR3 is 16 residues long. CDR3 in DNA: TGTGCCAGCAGCTTGGCCCTGACAGGGGCGGCCGACGAGCAGTACTTC. Residues: CASSLALTGAADEQYF.

The chain carries TRBV27 and TRBJ2-7; the D gene is possibly TRBD2 (5 bases). CDR3 length equals 13 residues. The V end lost 2 bases, the J end lost 0 bases, and 5 bases lay between the germline ends. Germline V lookup: CDR1 MNHEY, CDR2 SMNVEV (reference sequence). The CDR3 DNA reads as TGTGCCAGCAGTTTAACTAGCTCCTACGAGCAGTACTTC. Its protein product is CASSLTSSYEQYF.

V and J are TRBV23-1 and TRBJ1-5; 10 nucleotides line up with TRBD1. TRBV23-1 is filed as an ORF, its function uncertain. V lost 7 bases, J lost 2 bases, and 23 bases stayed unmatched. This CDR3 spans 21 amino acids. The CDR3 sequence is CASKAQVRKGTGVQGNQPQHF. Written as DNA, the CDR3 is TGCGCCAGCAAAGCCCAAGTAAGGAAAGGGACAGGGGTCCAGGGCAATCAGCCCCAGCATTTT.

The chain is built from TRBV5-1 and TRBJ2-3; 8 nucleotides agree with TRBD2. Unmatched junction bases numbered 11, after V lost 10 bases and J lost 1 base. Germline assignment: CDR1 SGHRS and CDR2 YFSETQ. CDR3 length: 15 amino acids. The CDR3 reads CASREGGMGTDTQYF. The CDR3 nucleotides are TGCGCCTCTCGGGAGGGGGGCATGGGCACAGATACGCAGTATTTT.

V and J are TRBV28 and TRBJ2-7; 7 nucleotides agree with TRBD1. In germline, CDR1 is MDHEN, CDR2 SYDVKM. V lost 8 bases, J lost 1 base, and 11 bases stayed unmatched. This CDR3 is built from 15 residues. The CDR3 loop reads CASVSAGTVSYEQYF. CDR3 sequence (DNA): TGTGCCAGCGTTTCCGCCGGGACAGTTTCCTACGAGCAGTACTTC.

The chain's CDR3 is CASSPLRTPPGELFF. CDR3 sequence (DNA): TGTGCCAGCAGTCCCCTAAGGACACCTCCCGGGGAGCTGTTTTTT. The J gene is TRBJ2-2, the V gene TRBV27, with D perhaps matching TRBD1 (5 bases). The germline V gene has CDR1 MNHEY and CDR2 SMNVEV (reference sequence). This CDR3 has 15 residues. V dropped 5 bases and J dropped 6 bases, with 16 bases sitting between them.

Only a few counts were recorded for this clone. The V and J genes are TRBV5-6 and TRBJ2-7; D is unclear. Germline V gene lookup returns CDR1 SGHDT and CDR2 YYEEEE. The ends were cut back, 0 bases at V and 7 bases at J, with 11 bases in the middle. This CDR3 has 13 residues. The CDR3 loop is CASSLVPAEEQYF. The CDR3 coding sequence is TGTGCCAGCAGCTTGGTTCCCGCGGAAGAGCAGTACTTC.

The genes are TRBV5-6 and TRBJ2-5, with D possibly matching TRBD1 (6 bases). Judging by the DNA end, TRBJ2-7 fits better; the J call may be wrong. From germline, CDR1 is SGHDT and CDR2 YYEEEE. The CDR3 loop spans 16 amino acids. CDR3 nucleotide sequence: TGTGCCAGCAAGGTTCTGGCAGAGGGGGAATCCTACGAGCAGTACTTC. This translates into CASKVLAEGESYEQYF.

The chain links TRBV2 to TRBJ2-5, with 7 bases aligning to TRBD1. From germline, CDR1 is SNHLY and CDR2 FYNNEI. This CDR3 is built from 14 residues. The junction had 4 bases not matched to a gene; V was cut back by 1 base and J by 5 bases. In DNA, the CDR3 is TGTGCCAGCAGTGAAGGGACAGGTCTGGAGACCCAGTACTTC. Translating gives CASSEGTGLETQYF.

This chain connects TRBV7-3 to TRBJ2-3, with D perhaps matching TRBD2 (6 bases). Between the trimmed V and J ends, which lost 2 bases and 2 bases, there was a span of 8 bases. CDR1 SGHTA and CDR2 FQGTGA come from the germline V gene. The CDR3 extends over 14 amino acids. The DNA of the CDR3 is TGTGCCAGCAGCTTAGGGGAGGTCACAGATACGCAGTATTTT. This codes for CASSLGEVTDTQYF.